The next 25 T cell receptor beta chains were all read from a single sample in a study of T cell repertoires in cytomegalovirus infection. The antigens of these receptors remain unknown. TCRdb reprocessed the reads via MiXCR and lists one record per CDR3 protein. The sample has 900,000 to 950,000 distinct CDR3 sequences; about 33% are singletons. The sequences come from cultured CD8+ T cells from PBMCs, collected from culture after CMV antigen stimulation. All receptors come from a human donor in good health (CMV status not recorded). Some clones in this sample may be carry-over from other donors' samples.

This clonotype was counted between two and nine times. The chain joins TRBV28 to TRBJ1-1; 7 bases align to TRBD1. The CDR3 has 15 residues. The germline V gene has CDR1 MDHEN and CDR2 SYDVKM. J lost 3 bases, V lost 7 bases, and 11 bases had no gene match. The CDR3 sequence: CASMGQRVGDTEAFF. The CDR3 region has the DNA TGTGCCAGCATGGGACAGAGGGTTGGGGACACTGAAGCTTTCTTT.

A note on this clonotype: Given a much more abundant clone one base away, this may be a read error. The DNA for the CDR3 is TGTGTCAGCAGCTTTCCGGGACAGGGGGCGCTCACTGAAGCTTTCTTT. Its protein is CVSSFPGQGALTEAFF. V gene TRBV7-2 combines with J gene TRBJ1-1; 12 bases are shared with TRBD1. The CDR3 runs 16 residues. CDR1 SGHTA and CDR2 FQGNSA come from the germline V gene.

J is TRBJ1-5 and V is TRBV2; no clear D gene. CDR3 length equals 15 residues. Trimming removed 2 bases from V and 0 bases from J, with 8 bases in between. Germline values: CDR1 SNHLY, CDR2 FYNNEI. This CDR3 is CASSESGYSNQPQHF. The CDR3 DNA sequence: TGTGCCAGCAGTGAATCGGGGTATAGCAATCAGCCCCAGCATTTT.

This clonotype was counted ten times or more. The J gene is TRBJ1-1, the V gene TRBV7-2; D not resolved. V lost 3 bases and J 0 bases, leaving 11 bases between the germline ends. The CDR3 spans 15 residues. In germline, CDR1 is SGHTA, CDR2 FQGNSA. The CDR3 nucleotides are TGTGCCAGCAGCTTCCACACCCTCTTGAACACTGAAGCTTTCTTT. It encodes CASSFHTLLNTEAFF.

The V call is TRBV7-6, the J call TRBJ1-1; 12 bases are shared with TRBD1. Losses at the gene ends were 6 bases for V and 4 bases for J; bases not matched to a gene: 9. The CDR3 covers 16 residues. Germline V gene data show CDR1 as SGHVS and CDR2 as FNYEAQ. CDR3 coding DNA: TGTGCCAGCAGACAGGGACAGGGGGCAAGGTTCACTGAAGCTTTCTTT. Amino acid sequence: CASRQGQGARFTEAFF.

The rearrangement joins TRBV27 to TRBJ2-1; 8 bases map to TRBD1. The CDR3 is 18 residues long. Germline CDR1 and CDR2: MNHEY and SMNVEV (reference sequence). V shed 5 bases, J shed 5 bases, and the junction held 17 bases outside the gene matches. This CDR3 is CASSPLSIDRGRNNEQFF. The CDR3 DNA reads as TGTGCCAGCAGTCCCTTATCGATAGACAGGGGTCGGAACAATGAGCAGTTCTTC.

Many counts were recorded for this clonotype. The genes are TRBV7-2 and TRBJ2-7; D may be TRBD1 or TRBD2 (5 bases each). V shed 7 bases and J shed 0 bases, with 13 bases lying between them. Germline CDR1 SGHTA, CDR2 FQGNSA. The CDR3 runs 14 residues. CDR3 DNA sequence: TGTGCCAGCACCCTGGACGGGGCCTCCTACGAGCAGTACGTC. Amino acids: CASTLDGASYEQYV.

V is TRBV9 and J is TRBJ2-5, with D possibly being TRBD1 (6 bases). CDR3 size: 15 residues. Between the trimmed V and J ends, which lost 3 bases and 2 bases, there was a span of 14 bases. Germline values: CDR1 SGDLS, CDR2 YYNGEE. Here the CDR3 reads CASSEDSREQETQYF. CDR3 nucleotide sequence: TGTGCCAGCAGCGAGGACAGTCGGGAACAAGAGACCCAGTACTTC.

CDR3: CASGQANEKLFF. The CDR3 nucleotides read TGTGCCAGCGGGCAGGCTAATGAAAAACTGTTTTTT. This rearrangement joins TRBV7-9 to TRBJ1-4, with D unresolved. The CDR3 extends over 12 amino acids. Germline CDR1 is SEHNR and CDR2 is FQNEAQ (reference sequence). V shed 8 bases and J shed 3 bases, with 7 bases lying between them.

This clonotype was counted between two and nine times. This rearrangement joins TRBV28 to TRBJ2-7; 7 nucleotides match TRBD2. CDR1 is MDHEN and CDR2 is SYDVKM in the germline V gene. Trimming took 3 bases from V and 6 from J; bases not matched to a gene: 8. The CDR3 consists of 14 residues. The chain's CDR3 is CASSFFDGGGEQYV. Here the CDR3 DNA reads TGTGCCAGCAGTTTCTTTGATGGGGGGGGCGAGCAGTACGTC.

The chain uses TRBV11-1 and TRBJ2-2; 11 bases align to TRBD2. CDR3 length equals 18 residues. CDR1 SGHAT and CDR2 FQDESV come from the germline V gene (reference sequence). V gave up 4 bases and J gave up 0 bases; unmatched junction bases: 7. CDR3 protein: CASSSRASGGSNTGELFF. For the CDR3, the DNA is TGTGCCAGCAGCTCACGGGCTAGCGGGGGGTCGAACACCGGGGAGCTGTTTTTT.

The chain recombines TRBV19 with TRBJ2-2; unclear D gene. Germline V gene data show CDR1 as LNHDA and CDR2 as SQIVND (reference sequence). The CDR3 covers 10 residues. V shed 10 bases and J shed 6 bases, with 6 bases lying between them. CDR3 nucleotide sequence: TGTGCCACCGAAGCCGGGGAGCTGTTTTTT. Its translation is CATEAGELFF.

To note about this clonotype: Compared with germline, one end of the junction differs, possibly owing to a read error. The chain carries TRBV27 and TRBJ1-5; D call uncertain. The CDR3 totals 13 residues. Per the germline V gene, CDR1 is MNHEY and CDR2 is SMNVEV (reference sequence). The CDR3 bases are TGTCCCAGCAGTTTTGGGAGCAATCAGCCCCAGCATTTT. Translated: CPSSFGSNQPQHF.

V and J are TRBV4-1 and TRBJ1-1; D is undetermined. Trimming took off 0 bases at V and 0 bases at J, with 8 bases between the two ends. CDR3 length equals 15 residues. Germline loops: CDR1 MGHRA, CDR2 YSYEKL. The CDR3 spells CASSQDYGLNTEAFF. CDR3 in DNA: TGCGCCAGCAGCCAAGATTACGGCTTGAACACTGAAGCTTTCTTT.

The V gene is TRBV10-3, the J gene TRBJ1-1; D might be TRBD1 (5 bases). The V and J ends lost 2 bases and 0 bases respectively, with 7 bases between them. Germline V lookup: CDR1 ENHRY, CDR2 SYGVKD. CDR3 length equals 14 residues. For the CDR3, the DNA is TGTGCCATCAGTGAGGAGGGGATGAACACTGAAGCTTTCTTT. Translation gives CAISEEGMNTEAFF.

This chain uses TRBV20-1 with TRBJ2-4, with D perhaps matching TRBD2 (5 bases). This CDR3 has 13 residues. Germline values: CDR1 DFQATT, CDR2 SNEGSKA (reference sequence). Trimming shortened V by 6 bases and J by 5 bases, and 14 bases separated the two germline ends. CDR3 amino acids: CSARTGSQNIQYF. The CDR3 coding sequence is TGCAGTGCCCGGACGGGGTCCCAAAACATTCAGTACTTC.

This clonotype was seen at least ten times. This chain connects TRBV14 to TRBJ2-7; D gene ambiguous. The CDR3 runs 11 residues. V shed 2 bases and J shed 1 base, with 0 bases lying between them. Germline V gene data show CDR1 as SGHDN and CDR2 as FVKESK. In DNA form, the CDR3 reads TGTGCCAGCAGCCAATCCTACGAGCAGTACTTC. This codes for CASSQSYEQYF.

This clonotype was picked up one time. With a much larger clone just one base away, this may be a read error. This chain joins TRBV7-9 and TRBJ2-1; D might be TRBD1 or TRBD2, each matching 7 bases. The CDR3 is made up of 17 amino acids. CDR1 is SEHNR and CDR2 is FQNEAQ in the germline V gene (reference sequence). CDR3 coding DNA: TGTGTCAGCAGCTTAGCGGCCAGGGGGGGTACCTACAATGAGCAGTTCTTC. This translates into CVSSLAARGGTYNEQFF.

The chain is built from TRBV7-4 and TRBJ2-3; D remains unclear. In germline, CDR1 is SGHVT, CDR2 SQSDAQ. The germline V and J ends were trimmed by 2 bases and 2 bases, with 11 bases remaining between them. CDR3 length: 15 residues. The CDR3 spells CASSLLTSSTDTQYF. CDR3 bases: TGTGCCAGCAGCTTACTAACTTCGTCCACAGATACGCAGTATTTT.

In this sample, this clonotype turned up a few times. The chain couples TRBV6-1 to TRBJ2-7; the D gene is possibly TRBD2 (6 bases). The CDR3 is made up of 14 amino acids. V shed 7 bases and J shed 4 bases, with 17 bases lying between them. CDR1 MNHNS and CDR2 SASEGT come from the germline V gene. The CDR3 nucleotides are TGTGCCAGCAAGGAGGGCGGGGAGACTTACGAGCAGTACGTC. Amino acids: CASKEGGETYEQYV.

The chain is built from TRBV27 and TRBJ2-5; 7 bases agree with TRBD1. The trim removed 7 bases at V and 1 base at J, leaving 12 bases unmatched. The germline V gene has CDR1 MNHEY and CDR2 SMNVEV (reference sequence). The CDR3 covers 16 residues. The CDR3 coding sequence is TGTGCCAGCACATCGGTACAGGGGATGCGCCAAGAGACCCAGTACTTC. Protein: CASTSVQGMRQETQYF.

This clonotype was seen more than once but under ten times. The V gene is TRBV10-3, the J gene TRBJ2-1; 9 positions agree with TRBD1. CDR3 length equals 16 residues. CDR1 and CDR2 (germline): ENHRY, SYGVKD. Trimming cost V 2 bases and J 4 bases; bases outside gene matches: 6. The CDR3 bases are TGTGCCATCAGTGAGCCGGACAGGGGAATGTACAATGAGCAGTTCTTC. Protein sequence: CAISEPDRGMYNEQFF.

This clonotype showed up just a few times. The chain uses TRBV7-8 and TRBJ1-6, with a possible D match to TRBD1 (5 bases). CDR1 is SGHVS and CDR2 is FQNEAQ in the germline V gene. V was pared by 3 bases and J by 17 bases, with 11 bases between. The length of the CDR3 is 11 residues. The CDR3 region has the DNA TGTGCCAGCAGCTTGACCGGGACCTTCCACTTT. It is translated as CASSLTGTFHF.

This chain links TRBV6-6 with TRBJ2-3, with a weak D call TRBD2 (6 bases). The CDR3 sequence is 16 residues long. V shed 4 bases and J shed 9 bases, with 23 bases lying between them. Per the germline V gene, CDR1 is MNHNY and CDR2 is SVGAGI (reference sequence). Here the CDR3 DNA reads TGTGCCAGCAGTTCCCCGGAGCGACCAAACCGGGAGACGCAGTATTTT. This sequence encodes CASSSPERPNRETQYF.

The chain uses TRBV9 and TRBJ2-1, with D unresolved. V lost 0 bases and J lost 3, with 10 bases in between. Germline-derived CDR1 and CDR2 are SGDLS and YYNGEE. The CDR3 extends over 15 amino acids. The CDR3 DNA reads as TGTGCCAGCAGCGTAGAATTGAACATCTACAATGAGCAGTTCTTC. This codes for CASSVELNIYNEQFF.